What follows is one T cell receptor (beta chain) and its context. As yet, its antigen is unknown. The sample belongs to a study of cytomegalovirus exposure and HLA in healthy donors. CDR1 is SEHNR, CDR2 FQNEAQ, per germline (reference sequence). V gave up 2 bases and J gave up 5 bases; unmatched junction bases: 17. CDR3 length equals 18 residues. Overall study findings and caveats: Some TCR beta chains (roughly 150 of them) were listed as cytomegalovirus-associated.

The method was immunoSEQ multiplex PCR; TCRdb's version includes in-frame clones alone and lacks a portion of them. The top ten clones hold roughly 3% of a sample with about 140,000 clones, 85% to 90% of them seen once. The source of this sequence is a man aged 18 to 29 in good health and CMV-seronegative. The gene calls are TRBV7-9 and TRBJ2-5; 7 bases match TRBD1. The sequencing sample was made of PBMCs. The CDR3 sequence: CASSLSLGGTHSQETQYF. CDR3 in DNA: TGTGCCAGCAGCTTAAGCTTAGGGGGCACTCATTCCCAGGAGACCCAGTACTTC.